The 31 T cell receptor beta chains given below trace back to one sample, sequenced in a study of T-cell memory formation after mild COVID-19. TCRdb reanalysed the 5' RACE reads using MiXCR and keeps one entry per CDR3 protein. This sample yields roughly 250,000 distinct CDR3 sequences, of which over 15% are seen a single time; approximately 20% belongs to the top ten. The sequenced material came from PBMCs or a T cell subset sorted from them (not recorded which). These receptors all come from a man between 18 and 35 years old who had mild COVID-19 (a few samples of this study predate the infection). Cell type and time point are not known.

A few counts support this clonotype. The genes are TRBV6-5 and TRBJ1-2, with D possibly being TRBD1 (5 bases). Germline loops: CDR1 MNHEY, CDR2 SVGAGI. The ends were cut back, 0 bases at V and 4 bases at J, with 15 bases in the middle. CDR3 length: 16 residues. The CDR3 reads CASSYSRGLSPYGYTF. CDR3 in DNA: TGTGCCAGCAGTTACTCGAGGGGATTGTCTCCCTATGGCTACACCTTC.

This clonotype was recorded a few times. The gene calls are TRBV29-1 and TRBJ1-2, with D uncertain. The CDR3 is 11 amino acids. Between the trimmed V and J ends, which lost 5 bases and 4 bases, there was a span of 8 bases. Germline V CDR1 and CDR2: SQVTM, ANQGSEA. The CDR3 sequence is CSVLSFYGYTF. CDR3 DNA sequence: TGCAGCGTTTTAAGCTTCTATGGCTACACCTTC.

The sample holds a few counts of this clonotype. The chain joins TRBV5-1 to TRBJ2-6, with a possible D match to TRBD2 (5 bases). The germline CDR1 and CDR2 sequences are SGHRS and YFSETQ. The V and J ends lost 6 bases and 0 bases respectively, with 7 bases between them. The CDR3 has 14 residues. Here the CDR3 DNA reads TGCGCCAGCAAGGAGGACTCTGGGGCCAACGTCCTGACTTTC. Its translation is CASKEDSGANVLTF.

The table lists this clonotype with a few counts. This sequence joins TRBV20-1 and TRBJ2-5, with TRBD2 matching over 12 bases. CDR3 length equals 16 residues. J gave up 2 bases and V 1 base, and 5 bases lay outside the gene matches. Per the germline V gene, CDR1 is DFQATT and CDR2 is SNEGSKA (reference sequence). CDR3 loop: CSARGVLAGGQETQYF. CDR3 DNA sequence: TGCAGTGCTAGAGGGGTCCTAGCGGGGGGGCAAGAGACCCAGTACTTC.

This clonotype showed up just a few times. J is TRBJ2-5 and V is TRBV7-2; the D gene could be TRBD1 or TRBD2 (5 bases each). Trimming cost V 8 bases and J 3 bases, with 10 bases left between them. The germline V gene encodes CDR1 SGHTA and CDR2 FQGNSA. The CDR3 contains 12 residues. CDR3 loop: CASAWGKETQYF. The CDR3 coding sequence is TGTGCCAGCGCCTGGGGGAAAGAGACCCAGTACTTC. Full variable domain (remainder filled in from reference TRBV7-2 and TRBJ2-5): GAGVSQSPSNKVTEKGKDVELRCDPISGHTALYWYRQSLGQGLEFLIYFQGNSAPDKSGLPSDRFSAERTGGSVSTLTIQRTQQEDSAVYLCASAWGKETQYFGPGTRLLVL.

The sample holds a few counts of this clonotype. J is TRBJ1-3 and V is TRBV4-2; maybe TRBD1 (5 bases). The CDR3 spans 14 residues. Trimming stripped 1 base from V and 4 bases from J, with 8 bases between. CDR1 is LGHNA and CDR2 is YNFKEQ in the germline V gene. DNA of the CDR3: TGTGCCAGCAGCCAAGGGCGACAGGGAAACACCATATATTTT. It specifies CASSQGRQGNTIYF.

This clonotype was detected only a few times. The V call is TRBV27, the J call TRBJ2-5, with 8 bases matching TRBD2. This CDR3 is built from 15 residues. V gave up 4 bases and J gave up 5 bases; unmatched junction bases: 9. Germline loops: CDR1 MNHEY, CDR2 SMNVEV (reference sequence). CDR3 region: CASSSPAGAEETQYF. The CDR3 region has the DNA TGTGCCAGCAGTTCCCCAGCGGGGGCGGAGGAGACCCAGTACTTC.

The genes are TRBV7-9 and TRBJ2-7, with D maybe TRBD1 (6 bases). The CDR3 spans 18 residues. Trimming left V 1 base short and J 3 bases short, with 22 bases between. Germline CDR1 is SEHNR and CDR2 is FQNEAQ (reference sequence). Written as DNA, the CDR3 is TGTGCCAGCAGCTTAGGGAGAGGAACAGGGCCCTTCCTCTACGAGCAGTACTTC. Translated: CASSLGRGTGPFLYEQYF. Together with reference TRBV7-9 and TRBJ2-7, the CDR3 gives the full variable domain: DTGVSQNPRHKITKRGQNVTFRCDPISEHNRLYWYRQTLGQGPEFLTYFQNEAQLEKSRLLSDRFSAERPKGSFSTLEIQRTEQGDSAMYLCASSLGRGTGPFLYEQYFGPGTRLTVT.

This clonotype was found many times. The chain couples TRBV4-2 to TRBJ2-7; D remains unclear. V gave up 0 bases and J gave up 3 bases, with 9 bases separating them. The CDR3 has 14 residues. The V gene's germline CDR1 is LGHNA and CDR2 YNFKEQ. In DNA, the CDR3 is TGTGCCAGCAGCCAAGATAGTCGGGTCTACGAGCAGTACTTC. Encoded protein: CASSQDSRVYEQYF.

The CDR3 coding sequence is TGCGCCAGCAGCTTGATAGGGAACACCGGGGAGCTGTTTTTT. Its protein product is CASSLIGNTGELFF. This sequence joins TRBV5-1 and TRBJ2-2; D is uncertain. CDR1 is SGHRS and CDR2 is YFSETQ in the germline V gene. The CDR3 runs to 14 residues. V was shortened by 1 base and J by 1 base, with 5 bases between the two germline ends.

V is TRBV12-3 or TRBV12-4 and J is TRBJ2-7; D is unresolved. The length of the CDR3 is 12 residues. V was trimmed by 0 bases and J by 3 bases, leaving 3 bases between them. The CDR3 nucleotides are TGTGCCAGCAGTTTAGCCTTCTACGAGCAGTACTTC. This codes for CASSLAFYEQYF.

This clonotype was seen only a few times. This chain uses TRBV7-2 with TRBJ2-1; 10 nucleotides agree with TRBD1. CDR3 length: 15 amino acids. With V trimmed by 7 bases and J by 9 bases, 12 bases remained unmatched. Looked up from germline, CDR1 is SGHTA and CDR2 is FQGNSA. CDR3 DNA sequence: TGTGCCAGCACCCGAGGGGACAGGGGATTCTCTGAGCAGTTCTTC. Residues: CASTRGDRGFSEQFF.

This clonotype was counted a few times. This chain connects TRBV27 to TRBJ1-2, with no clear D. This CDR3 contains 11 residues. Deletions cut 8 bases from V and 8 bases from J, with 12 bases between. Germline V gene sequence: CDR1 MNHEY, CDR2 SMNVEV (reference sequence). CDR3 nucleotides: TGTGCCAGCCGTGTCCAGCCGGGCTACACCTTC. It is translated as CASRVQPGYTF.

The chain couples TRBV27 to TRBJ2-4, with D uncertain. Germline lookup yields CDR1 MNHEY and CDR2 SMNVEV (reference sequence). CDR3 size: 11 residues. The V end was cut by 6 bases, the J end by 6 bases, with 6 bases between. CDR3 in amino acids: CASSPPNIQYF. The CDR3 DNA follows: TGTGCCAGCAGCCCCCCAAACATTCAGTACTTC.

The chain has TRBV6-5 and TRBJ1-5; 10 nucleotides align to TRBD1. There are 15 residues in the CDR3. Per germline, CDR1 MNHEY and CDR2 SVGAGI. V was clipped by 6 bases and J by 6 bases; unmatched bases: 8. CDR3 in amino acids: CASSRSGQGGQPQHF. The CDR3 region has the DNA TGTGCCAGCAGCCGCTCCGGACAGGGGGGTCAGCCCCAGCATTTT.

This clonotype has just a few counts. V usage is TRBV10-3 and J usage is TRBJ1-1; weak D call: TRBD1 (5 bases). Trimming pared 4 bases from V and 0 bases from J, leaving 9 bases between. Germline CDR1 reads ENHRY; CDR2 reads SYGVKD. The CDR3 loop spans 14 amino acids. The CDR3 reads CAISADTMNTEAFF. CDR3 nucleotides: TGTGCCATCAGTGCGGACACCATGAACACTGAAGCTTTCTTT.

This clonotype was seen repeatedly, ten times or more. This rearrangement joins TRBV4-1 to TRBJ2-5; TRBD1 or TRBD2 may be the D gene (6 bases each). Germline V gene lookup returns CDR1 MGHRA and CDR2 YSYEKL. Trimming cost V 6 bases and J 1 base, with 9 bases left between them. The CDR3 contains 13 residues. CDR3 region: CASSRGPQETQYF. DNA of the CDR3: TGCGCCAGCAGTCGGGGGCCCCAAGAGACCCAGTACTTC.

This clonotype was detected only a few times. The V gene is TRBV6-6, the J gene TRBJ2-1, with TRBD2 identical over 10 bases. This CDR3 is built from 15 residues. V gave up 5 bases and J gave up 4 bases; unmatched junction bases: 5. The germline gives CDR1 MNHNY, CDR2 SVGAGI (reference sequence). This chain's CDR3 is CASSPSGGPYNEQFF. The CDR3 nucleotides read TGTGCCAGCAGTCCTAGCGGGGGCCCATACAATGAGCAGTTCTTC.

This clonotype has a handful of counts. The rearrangement uses TRBV10-3 and TRBJ2-5, with no clear D. Germline CDR1 ENHRY, CDR2 SYGVKD. The CDR3 runs 13 residues. V lost 1 base to trimming and J lost 1 base, with 4 bases between them. For the CDR3, the DNA is TGTGCCATCAGTGAGTACGTCCAAGAGACCCAGTACTTC. Protein product: CAISEYVQETQYF.

There are many counts of this clonotype. The chain is built from TRBV4-3 and TRBJ1-5; D gene unclear. V lost 6 bases, J lost 1 base, and 10 bases lay in between. This CDR3 comprises 14 residues. Germline V gene data show CDR1 as LGHNA and CDR2 as YSLEER. The CDR3 here is CASSRGPSNQPQHF. Here the CDR3 DNA reads TGCGCCAGCAGTCGTGGCCCGAGCAATCAGCCCCAGCATTTT.

The rearrangement links TRBV5-1 to TRBJ1-2; tentatively, D is TRBD1 (5 bases). This CDR3 contains 14 residues. CDR1 is SGHRS, CDR2 YFSETQ, per germline. The V gene lost 5 bases and the J gene lost 7 bases, with 18 bases spanning the gap. CDR3 region: CASREGRGVSGYTF. The CDR3 DNA reads TGCGCCAGCAGAGAGGGTAGGGGAGTCTCTGGCTACACCTTC.

This rearrangement joins TRBV5-4 to TRBJ2-5; 11 bases map to TRBD1. Germline CDR1 SGHNT, CDR2 YYREEE (reference sequence). Trimming took 3 bases from V and 5 from J; bases not matched to a gene: 6. This CDR3 is 15 amino acids long. DNA of the CDR3: TGTGCCAGCAGCTCTGGACAGGGGGCATGGGAGACCCAGTACTTC. Its protein is CASSSGQGAWETQYF.

This clonotype has ten or more counts. The J gene is TRBJ2-1, the V gene TRBV20-1; no firm D call. This CDR3 has 14 amino acids. Germline V gene lookup returns CDR1 DFQATT and CDR2 SNEGSKA (reference sequence). Trimming left V 6 bases short and J 3 bases short, with 15 bases between. The CDR3 DNA is TGCAGTGCCTCGTCGACTTTCGACTACAATGAGCAGTTCTTC. Residues: CSASSTFDYNEQFF.

This sequence joins TRBV19 and TRBJ2-7, with a possible D match to TRBD2 (6 bases). The CDR3 covers 14 residues. Trimming left V 5 bases short and J 0 bases short, with 11 bases between. The germline gives CDR1 LNHDA, CDR2 SQIVND (reference sequence). The CDR3 DNA is TGTGCCAGTAGTCTCTCCGGGAGCTCCTACGAGCAGTACTTC. Protein: CASSLSGSSYEQYF.

This clonotype was recorded a few times. This chain connects TRBV18 to TRBJ1-5, with D tentatively TRBD1 (6 bases). The length of the CDR3 is 14 residues. Trimming pared 6 bases from V and 5 bases from J, leaving 14 bases between. CDR1 is KGHSH, CDR2 LQKENI, per germline. The CDR3: CASSVRDKDQPQHF. CDR3 nucleotides: TGTGCCAGCTCGGTCCGGGACAAAGATCAGCCCCAGCATTTT.

V gene TRBV12-3 or TRBV12-4 combines with J gene TRBJ1-5; possible D gene TRBD1, 5 bases. V was pared by 6 bases and J by 2 bases, with 14 bases between. This CDR3 has 15 amino acids. The CDR3 bases are TGTGCCAGCAGGACAATAACGGGGGGCAATCAGCCCCAGCATTTT. Its translation: CASRTITGGNQPQHF.

This clonotype was recorded many times. The V and J genes are TRBV4-1 and TRBJ1-1, with a weak D call TRBD1 (5 bases). This CDR3 has 17 residues. Trimming stripped 0 bases from V and 0 bases from J, with 14 bases between. The germline gives CDR1 MGHRA, CDR2 YSYEKL. The CDR3 protein is CASSQESGGGMNTEAFF. In nucleotides, the CDR3 is TGCGCCAGCAGCCAAGAGAGTGGGGGTGGCATGAACACTGAAGCTTTCTTT.

V usage is TRBV5-1 and J usage is TRBJ2-7; 7 bases are a match to TRBD2. Germline CDR1 SGHRS, CDR2 YFSETQ. This CDR3 contains 14 residues. The CDR3 DNA reads as TGCCCCAGCAGTCGGGGGGAGACAGAGTCCGAGCAGTACGTC. Its translation is CPSSRGETESEQYV.

This clonotype was seen more than once but under ten times. The CDR3 DNA follows: TGTGCCAGCAGCGCGCTGGCCCGGGGTGAAGCTTTCTTT. Translated: CASSALARGEAFF. The rearrangement uses TRBV7-9 and TRBJ1-1; the D is unclear. Germline V gene sequence: CDR1 SEHNR, CDR2 FQNEAQ (reference sequence). There are 13 residues in the CDR3. V was cut by 5 bases and J by 7 bases, with 14 bases left in between.

This clonotype was observed a handful of times. DNA of the CDR3: TGTGCCAGCAGCCGTGGGGCAGGGGGCAGGGAGACCCAGTACTTC. This translates into CASSRGAGGRETQYF. This chain uses TRBV3-1 with TRBJ2-5, with 8 bases that match TRBD1. The CDR3 runs 15 residues. The V and J ends lost 4 bases and 5 bases, in that order; junction bases with no gene match: 9. Per the germline V gene, CDR1 is LGHDT and CDR2 is YNNKEL (reference sequence).

The V call is TRBV14, the J call TRBJ2-3, with D perhaps given as TRBD1 or TRBD2 (5 bases each). The V and J ends lost 0 bases and 5 bases respectively, with 15 bases between them. Germline V gives CDR1 SGHDN, CDR2 FVKESK. The CDR3 spans 16 residues. The CDR3 reads CASSQEISGTLDTQYF. CDR3 in DNA: TGTGCCAGCAGCCAAGAAATATCAGGGACCCTAGATACGCAGTATTTT.